A selection of T cell receptor beta chains follows, all from one sample in a study of control samples from healthy donors and cancer patients. Sequenced by immunoSEQ multiplex PCR; TCRdb stores in-frame clones only, minus some. The data contain about 120,000 clones, 70% to 90% of them seen just once; the ten biggest clones take up 40%. Sequenced material: blood. These receptors were taken from a man aged 50-60 years in good health. Both conserved end residues are part of each CDR3. Fields, in order: D gene, clone size, V gene, J gene, CDR3 DNA, CDR3 protein. A D gene is named only where the DNA matches it firmly. Clone size, where shown, is once, few, many, or a class for clones that have expanded.

D: NA; size: NA; V: TRBV7-9; J: TRBJ1-2; DNA: TGTGCCAGCAGCTTACCGTGGGACTATGGCTACACCTTC; CDR3: CASSLPWDYGYTF
D: NA; size: once; V: TRBV7-2; J: TRBJ1-5; DNA: TGTGCCAGCAGCGACAGTAGCAATCAGCCCCAGCATTTT; CDR3: CASSDSSNQPQHF
D: NA; size: NA; V: TRBV4-2; J: TRBJ2-1; DNA: TGTGCCAGCAGCCAAGATCTCGGACGGGGGAAGGATGAGCAGTTCTTC; CDR3: CASSQDLGRGKDEQFF
D: NA; size: NA; V: TRBV9; J: TRBJ1-5; DNA: TGTGCCAGCAGCGTAGACCCATCCGGTCAGCCCCAGCATTTT; CDR3: CASSVDPSGQPQHF
D: TRBD2; size: NA; V: TRBV30; J: TRBJ2-3; DNA: TGTGCCTGGAGGCGGGGGGCGCGACAGCGAGATACGCAGTATTTT; CDR3: CAWRRGARQRDTQYF
D: NA; size: NA; V: TRBV20-1; J: TRBJ1-2; DNA: TGCAGTGCTAGAACGGCCTATGGCTACACCTTC; CDR3: CSARTAYGYTF
D: NA; size: NA; V: TRBV6-1; J: TRBJ2-5; DNA: TGTGCCAGCAGTGAAGTTTTAGTAGGCAGGGCTCAAGAGACCCAGTACTTC; CDR3: CASSEVLVGRAQETQYF
D: NA; size: NA; V: TRBV24-1; J: TRBJ2-2; DNA: TGTGCCACCAGTGGTTGGACAAACCCCGGGGAGCTGTTTTTT; CDR3: CATSGWTNPGELFF
D: TRBD1; size: NA; V: TRBV19; J: TRBJ2-6; DNA: TGTGCCAGTAGCCCCGGGGGGACAGGGGGAGCTGGGGCCAACGTCCTGACTTTC; CDR3: CASSPGGTGGAGANVLTF
D: NA; size: NA; V: TRBV5-1; J: TRBJ1-2; DNA: TGCGCCAGCAGCTCGACAGAAGCTAACTATGGCTACACCTTC; CDR3: CASSSTEANYGYTF
D: NA; size: NA; V: TRBV10-3; J: TRBJ1-1; DNA: TGTGCCACCAAAGGTTTAGACGAGACTGAAGCTTTCTTT; CDR3: CATKGLDETEAFF
D: NA; size: NA; V: TRBV5-1; J: TRBJ1-3; DNA: TGCGCCAGCAGCCCCGGACAGCCCGAAAACACCATATATTTT; CDR3: CASSPGQPENTIYF
D: TRBD1; size: few; V: TRBV2; J: TRBJ1-4; DNA: TGTGCCAGCAGTGAAGTCTCCGGACAGGGGGTTGAAAAACTGTTTTTT; CDR3: CASSEVSGQGVEKLFF
D: NA; size: NA; V: TRBV5-1; J: TRBJ1-4; DNA: TGCGCCAGCAGCTTGGACGTCCTCCTGGGAGAAAAACTGTTTTTT; CDR3: CASSLDVLLGEKLFF
D: NA; size: NA; V: TRBV11-2; J: TRBJ2-7; DNA: TGTGCCAGCAGCTTAGAGGGAACGAGCTCCTACGAGCAGTACTTC; CDR3: CASSLEGTSSYEQYF
D: NA; size: NA; V: TRBV29-1; J: TRBJ2-2; DNA: TGCAGCGTTGGACTCCTCGGCGGGGAGCTGTTTTTT; CDR3: CSVGLLGGELFF
D: NA; size: NA; V: TRBV10-3; J: TRBJ2-5; DNA: TGTGCCATCAGTGAAAGGGGAAAAGAGACCCAGTACTTC; CDR3: CAISERGKETQYF
D: TRBD1; size: NA; V: TRBV7-9; J: TRBJ1-4; DNA: TGTGCCAGCAGCCCTCGACAGGGCCCTAATGAAAAACTGTTTTTT; CDR3: CASSPRQGPNEKLFF
D: NA; size: NA; V: TRBV25-1; J: TRBJ1-2; DNA: TGTGCCAGCGATGACGGCAGGGCGATGGGCTACACCTTC; CDR3: CASDDGRAMGYTF
D: NA; size: NA; V: TRBV9; J: TRBJ1-4; DNA: TGTGCCAGCAGCGTAAGGACACCACCTGAAAAACTGTTTTTT; CDR3: CASSVRTPPEKLFF
D: NA; size: NA; V: TRBV4-3; J: TRBJ1-1; DNA: TGCGCCAGCAGCCAAGCAGAGGTGGGCAGGGCGCCGAACACTGAAGCTTTCTTT; CDR3: CASSQAEVGRAPNTEAFF
D: TRBD1; size: once; V: TRBV4-1; J: TRBJ2-7; DNA: TGCGCCAGCAGCCAAGAAGGGACAGCAGTAATCTTCGAGCAGTACTTC; CDR3: CASSQEGTAVIFEQYF
D: NA; size: NA; V: TRBV5-6; J: TRBJ2-4; DNA: TGTGCCAGCAGCTTAGGGTATGGAGCCAAAAACATTCAGTACTTC; CDR3: CASSLGYGAKNIQYF
D: NA; size: NA; V: TRBV6-5; J: TRBJ1-5; DNA: TGTGCCAGCAGGTCCAGGCCCAATCAGCCCCAGCATTTT; CDR3: CASRSRPNQPQHF
D: NA; size: NA; V: TRBV30; J: TRBJ1-4; DNA: TGTGCCGCGACTGGGGGCTCCAAGGAAAAACTGTTTTTT; CDR3: CAATGGSKEKLFF
D: NA; size: NA; V: TRBV5-1; J: TRBJ1-1; DNA: TGCGCCAGCAGCTTGGTTGGAGAAATGAACACTGAAGCTTTCTTT; CDR3: CASSLVGEMNTEAFF
D: TRBD2; size: NA; V: TRBV9; J: TRBJ2-7; DNA: TGTGCCAGCAGCGTCGATAGCGGGGGGTCCTACGAGCAGTACTTC; CDR3: CASSVDSGGSYEQYF
D: TRBD2; size: NA; V: TRBV6-4; J: TRBJ2-1; DNA: TGTGCCAGCAGTGAGTTTGGACGGGGAGGGAATGAGCAGTTCTTC; CDR3: CASSEFGRGGNEQFF
D: TRBD1; size: once; V: TRBV5-1; J: TRBJ1-2; DNA: TGCGCCAGCAGCTCGACAGGGGCTAACTATGGCTACACCTTC; CDR3: CASSSTGANYGYTF
D: NA; size: NA; V: TRBV19; J: TRBJ1-1; DNA: TGTGCCAGTAAACAGAACACTGAAGCTTTCTTT; CDR3: CASKQNTEAFF
D: NA; size: NA; V: TRBV19; J: TRBJ1-2; DNA: TGTGCCAGTAGTACAGGGGTGGGGAACTATGGCTACACCTTC; CDR3: CASSTGVGNYGYTF
D: TRBD1; size: NA; V: TRBV30; J: TRBJ1-2; DNA: TGTGCCTGGAGTGTACCGGGACAGGCCTATGGCTACACCTTC; CDR3: CAWSVPGQAYGYTF
D: TRBD1; size: NA; V: TRBV5-6; J: TRBJ1-2; DNA: TGTGCCAGCAGCTTGGTGGACAGGGCCTATGGCTACACCTTC; CDR3: CASSLVDRAYGYTF
D: NA; size: once; V: TRBV29-1; J: TRBJ2-5; DNA: TGCAGCGTCCCGGACCCCGGGAGAGGAGAGACCCAGTACTTC; CDR3: CSVPDPGRGETQYF
D: TRBD1; size: NA; V: TRBV5-1; J: TRBJ1-1; DNA: TGCGCCAGCAGCTTCCGGACAGGGTTGGACACTGAAGCTTTCTTT; CDR3: CASSFRTGLDTEAFF
D: TRBD1; size: NA; V: TRBV4-2; J: TRBJ1-6; DNA: TGTGCCAGCAGGGACAGGGATGGTAATTCACCCCTCCACTTT; CDR3: CASRDRDGNSPLHF
D: NA; size: NA; V: TRBV6-5; J: TRBJ1-5; DNA: TGTGCCAGCAGTTACTCGATTGATAGCAATCAGCCCCAGCATTTT; CDR3: CASSYSIDSNQPQHF
D: TRBD1; size: NA; V: TRBV19; J: TRBJ1-2; DNA: TGTGCCAGTAGTACGGGACAGGGGGCGGATGGCTACACCTTC; CDR3: CASSTGQGADGYTF
D: NA; size: NA; V: TRBV3-1/TRBV3-2; J: TRBJ1-6; DNA: TGTGCCAGCAGCCAGGGCCCAGGGCCACCCCTCCACTTT; CDR3: CASSQGPGPPLHF
D: NA; size: NA; V: TRBV19; J: TRBJ1-3; DNA: TGTGCCAGTAGTATTCCGGGGTATAGAAACACCATATATTTT; CDR3: CASSIPGYRNTIYF
D: NA; size: NA; V: TRBV27; J: TRBJ1-5; DNA: TGTGCCAGCAGTTGGGGCCGAAATCAGCCCCAGCATTTT; CDR3: CASSWGRNQPQHF
D: NA; size: NA; V: TRBV21-1; J: TRBJ2-2; DNA: TGTGCCAGCAAGACAGGTATCTATTCGAGAACCGGGGAGCTGTTTTTT; CDR3: CASKTGIYSRTGELFF